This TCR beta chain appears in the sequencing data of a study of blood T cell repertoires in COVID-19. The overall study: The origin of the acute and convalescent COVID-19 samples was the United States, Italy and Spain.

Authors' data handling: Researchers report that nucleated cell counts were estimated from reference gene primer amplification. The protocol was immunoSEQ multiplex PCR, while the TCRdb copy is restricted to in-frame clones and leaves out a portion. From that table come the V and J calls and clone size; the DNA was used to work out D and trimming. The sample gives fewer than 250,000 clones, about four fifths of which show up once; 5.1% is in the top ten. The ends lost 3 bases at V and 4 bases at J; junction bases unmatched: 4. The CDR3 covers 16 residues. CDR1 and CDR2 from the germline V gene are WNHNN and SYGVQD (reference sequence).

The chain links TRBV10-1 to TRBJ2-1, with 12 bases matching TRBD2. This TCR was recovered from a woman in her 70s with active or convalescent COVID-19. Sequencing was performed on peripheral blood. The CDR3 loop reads CASSEGLAGGYNEQFF. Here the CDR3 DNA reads TGCGCCAGCAGTGAAGGGCTAGCGGGAGGGTACAATGAGCAGTTCTTC.